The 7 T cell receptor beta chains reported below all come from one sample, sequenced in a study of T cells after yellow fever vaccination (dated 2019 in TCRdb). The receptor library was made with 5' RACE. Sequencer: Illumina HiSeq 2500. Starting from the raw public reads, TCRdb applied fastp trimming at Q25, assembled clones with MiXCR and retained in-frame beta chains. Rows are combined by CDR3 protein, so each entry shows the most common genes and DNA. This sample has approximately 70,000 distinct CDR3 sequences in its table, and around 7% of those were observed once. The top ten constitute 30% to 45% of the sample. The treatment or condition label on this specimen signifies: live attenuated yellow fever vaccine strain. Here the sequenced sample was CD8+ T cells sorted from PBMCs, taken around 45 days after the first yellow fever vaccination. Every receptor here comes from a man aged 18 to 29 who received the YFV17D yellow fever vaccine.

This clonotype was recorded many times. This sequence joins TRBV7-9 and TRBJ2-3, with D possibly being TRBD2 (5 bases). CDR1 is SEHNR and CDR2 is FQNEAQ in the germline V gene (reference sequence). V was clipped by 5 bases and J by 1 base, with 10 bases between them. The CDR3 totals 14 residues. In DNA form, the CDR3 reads TGTGCCAGCAGCCATACTAGGGGCACAGATACGCAGTATTTT. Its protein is CASSHTRGTDTQYF.

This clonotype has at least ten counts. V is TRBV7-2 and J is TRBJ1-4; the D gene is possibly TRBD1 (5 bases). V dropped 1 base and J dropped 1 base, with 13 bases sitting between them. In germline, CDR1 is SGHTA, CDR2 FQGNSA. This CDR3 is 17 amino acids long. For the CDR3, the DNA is TGTGCCAGCAGCTTAGTGGGGGAGACCCGAACTAATGAAAAACTGTTTTTT. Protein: CASSLVGETRTNEKLFF.

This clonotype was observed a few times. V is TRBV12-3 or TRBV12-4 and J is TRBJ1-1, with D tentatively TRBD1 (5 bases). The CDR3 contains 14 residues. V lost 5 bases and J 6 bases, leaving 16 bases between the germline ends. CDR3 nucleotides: TGTGCCAGCAGTCCAGGAACAGGAACCGCTGAAGCTTTCTTT. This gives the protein CASSPGTGTAEAFF.

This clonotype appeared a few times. CDR3 amino acids: CASSQGTGGAKAGELFF. For the CDR3, the DNA is TGCGCCAGCAGCCAAGGGACAGGGGGCGCCAAGGCCGGGGAGCTGTTTTTT. The chain couples TRBV4-1 to TRBJ2-2; 11 bases agree with TRBD1. Germline assignment: CDR1 MGHRA and CDR2 YSYEKL. The CDR3 runs 17 residues. The J segment lost 6 bases and the V segment lost 1 base, leaving 7 bases of the junction unmatched.

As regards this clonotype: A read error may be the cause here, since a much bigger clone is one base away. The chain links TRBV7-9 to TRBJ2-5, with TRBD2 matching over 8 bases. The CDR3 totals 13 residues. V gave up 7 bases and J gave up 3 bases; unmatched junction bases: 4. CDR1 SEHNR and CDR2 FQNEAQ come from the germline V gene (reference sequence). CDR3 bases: TGTGCCAGCACCCGAGCGGGGGAAGAGACCCAGTACTTC. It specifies CASTRAGEETQYF.

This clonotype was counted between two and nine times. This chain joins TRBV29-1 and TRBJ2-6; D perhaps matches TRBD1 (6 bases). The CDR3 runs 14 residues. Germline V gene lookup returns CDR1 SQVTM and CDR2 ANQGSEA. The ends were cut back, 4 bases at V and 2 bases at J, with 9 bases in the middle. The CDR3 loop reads CSVGGGTGANVLTF. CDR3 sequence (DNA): TGCAGCGTTGGAGGGGGAACTGGGGCCAACGTCCTGACTTTC.

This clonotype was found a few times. CDR3 in amino acids: CASSRVATVDRGFNEQFF. CDR3 nucleotides: TGCGCCAGCAGCCGCGTGGCCACCGTGGACAGGGGATTCAATGAGCAGTTCTTC. The chain links TRBV4-1 to TRBJ2-1, with 9 positions matching TRBD1. There are 18 residues in the CDR3. The V gene end was trimmed by 4 bases and the J gene end by 6 bases; junction bases not matched to a gene: 16. Germline loops: CDR1 MGHRA, CDR2 YSYEKL.